A single sample is the source of the 16 T cell receptor beta chains below, sequenced in a study of blood T cell repertoires in COVID-19. The table came from immunoSEQ multiplex PCR; TCRdb's copy has only in-frame clones and leaves some out. Of about 120,000 clones listed, approximately 84% were seen once; the top ten hold around 7.6%. Material: peripheral blood. Source of these receptors: a man between 65 and 80 years old with active or convalescent COVID-19.

This clone ranks as medium-sized. The chain recombines TRBV7-2 with TRBJ2-1, with 7 bases identical to TRBD2. From germline, CDR1 is SGHTA and CDR2 FQGNSA. The CDR3 has 12 amino acids. Trimming cost V 6 bases and J 16 bases; bases outside gene matches: 12. The DNA of the CDR3 is TGTGCCAGCAGTCGCACTAGCGCAGGCCTCTTCTTC. Protein sequence: CASSRTSAGLFF.

The CDR3 spells CASSTRTRGLFF. CDR3 bases: TGTGCCAGCAGTACAAGGACACGTGGACTGTTTTTT. V is TRBV12-3 or TRBV12-4 and J is TRBJ1-4, with D perhaps matching TRBD1 (5 bases). This CDR3 is built from 12 residues. Trimming shortened V by 5 bases and J by 13 bases, and 14 bases separated the two germline ends.

The J gene is TRBJ2-5, the V gene TRBV7-2, with TRBD2 matching 7 bases. CDR3 length: 15 residues. With 2 bases clipped from V and 2 bases from J, the junction kept 5 bases outside the gene matches. CDR1 SGHTA and CDR2 FQGNSA come from the germline V gene. CDR3 loop: CASSLTRGFQETQYF. The CDR3 DNA is TGTGCCAGCAGCTTAACGCGGGGGTTTCAAGAGACCCAGTACTTC.

This clone was seen more than once but under ten times. The chain combines TRBV9 with TRBJ2-3; D perhaps matches TRBD1 (6 bases). This CDR3 has 16 amino acids. V was trimmed by 0 bases and J by 3 bases, leaving 14 bases between them. Per germline, CDR1 SGDLS and CDR2 YYNGEE. DNA for the CDR3: TGTGCCAGCAGCGTAGCTGCCAGGGGCCGTACAGATACGCAGTATTTT. Encoded protein: CASSVAARGRTDTQYF.

DNA of the CDR3: TGTGCCAGCAGTTCATGGGGGACTACGGTATCCGAGCAGTACTTC. Encoded protein: CASSSWGTTVSEQYF. This chain uses TRBV28 with TRBJ2-7, with TRBD2 matching 7 bases. The germline V gene has CDR1 MDHEN and CDR2 SYDVKM. Trimming took 4 bases from V and 6 from J; bases not matched to a gene: 12. CDR3 length: 15 amino acids.

V is TRBV27 and J is TRBJ1-2; perhaps TRBD1 as D (6 bases). CDR1 and CDR2 (germline): MNHEY, SMNVEV (reference sequence). The CDR3 contains 15 residues. The V gene lost 2 bases and the J gene lost 6 bases, with 16 bases spanning the gap. The CDR3 loop reads CASSLTLPGANGYTF. CDR3 DNA sequence: TGTGCCAGCAGTTTAACCCTACCAGGGGCGAATGGCTACACCTTC.

The chain joins TRBV10-3 to TRBJ2-1; TRBD1 matches 9 bases. The CDR3 spans 14 residues. The V and J ends lost 10 bases and 3 bases, in that order; junction bases with no gene match: 7. The germline CDR1 and CDR2 sequences are ENHRY and SYGVKD. The CDR3: CATRRDRDYNEQFF. The DNA for the CDR3 is TGTGCCACCCGCCGGGACAGGGACTACAATGAGCAGTTCTTC.

The rearrangement links TRBV28 to TRBJ1-2, with D possibly TRBD1 on 6 matching bases. This CDR3 is 16 amino acids long. The germline CDR1 and CDR2 sequences are MDHEN and SYDVKM. Trimming removed 7 bases from V and 4 bases from J, with 22 bases in between. CDR3 sequence reads: CASTDTRGGRAYGYTF. CDR3 in DNA: TGTGCCAGCACCGACACCCGGGGGGGGCGCGCCTATGGCTACACCTTC.

Here the CDR3 reads CASSTGLAGGHTDTQYF. CDR3 in DNA: TGTGCCAGCAGCACAGGGCTAGCGGGGGGGCACACAGATACGCAGTATTTT. The chain carries TRBV7-3 and TRBJ2-3; TRBD2 agrees at 12 bases. The CDR3 loop spans 17 amino acids. Trimming took 5 bases from V and 2 from J; bases not matched to a gene: 8. CDR1 is SGHTA, CDR2 FQGTGA, per germline.

The V and J genes are TRBV2 and TRBJ1-5; 12 positions agree with TRBD1. The germline gives CDR1 SNHLY, CDR2 FYNNEI. CDR3 length equals 16 residues. V lost 3 bases, J lost 3 bases, and 3 bases stayed unmatched. The CDR3 sequence is CASSDWDRGLNQPQHF. CDR3 nucleotide sequence: TGTGCCAGCAGTGATTGGGACAGGGGGCTCAATCAGCCCCAGCATTTT.

CDR3 coding DNA: TGTGCCAGCAGATCCGGGACAGGGGGCGTGGGCTACACCTTC. This codes for CASRSGTGGVGYTF. V gene TRBV27 combines with J gene TRBJ1-2; 12 bases map to TRBD1. With 6 bases clipped from V and 8 bases from J, the junction kept 7 bases outside the gene matches. This CDR3 region has 14 residues. Germline CDR1 is MNHEY and CDR2 is SMNVEV (reference sequence).

This sequence joins TRBV9 and TRBJ2-2; tentative D call: TRBD1 (6 bases). V was cut by 0 bases and J by 5 bases, with 17 bases left in between. The CDR3 covers 17 residues. Germline assignment: CDR1 SGDLS and CDR2 YYNGEE. This CDR3 is CASSVDPGALRTGELFF. CDR3 bases: TGTGCCAGCAGCGTAGACCCAGGGGCTTTAAGGACCGGGGAGCTGTTTTTT.

This clone was counted at least ten times. The DNA of the CDR3 is TGTGCCACCAGTGATTCCGGGACAGGGGGCACAGATACGCAGTATTTT. This sequence encodes CATSDSGTGGTDTQYF. The J gene is TRBJ2-3, the V gene TRBV24-1; TRBD1 matches at 10 bases. Germline lookup yields CDR1 KGHDR and CDR2 SFDVKD. CDR3 length: 16 residues. J was trimmed by 1 base and V by 2 bases; bases with no gene match: 2.

The chain uses TRBV27 and TRBJ2-2, with 10 nucleotides matching TRBD2. Germline CDR1 reads MNHEY; CDR2 reads SMNVEV (reference sequence). V shed 6 bases and J 6 bases; nucleotides not matched to a gene: 7. The CDR3 has 15 residues. The CDR3 coding sequence is TGTGCCAGCAGACGGAGCGGGGGGGCCTCCGGGGAGCTGTTTTTT. Its protein is CASRRSGGASGELFF.

CDR3 in DNA: TGCGCCAGCAGAGGACAGGCCAACTATGGCTACACCTTC. It specifies CASRGQANYGYTF. The chain is built from TRBV4-1 and TRBJ1-2; TRBD1 matches 7 bases. The length of the CDR3 is 13 residues. V was pared by 6 bases and J by 2 bases, with 3 bases of the junction left unmatched. The germline V gene has CDR1 MGHRA and CDR2 YSYEKL.

The V gene is TRBV10-1, the J gene TRBJ1-4; D not certain. Germline V gives CDR1 WNHNN, CDR2 SYGVQD (reference sequence). V was shortened by 10 bases and J by 2 bases, with 20 bases between the two germline ends. The CDR3 totals 16 residues. The CDR3 region is CAIRRKVGSTNEKLFF. CDR3 sequence (DNA): TGCGCCATCAGGAGAAAGGTGGGGAGCACTAATGAAAAACTGTTTTTT.